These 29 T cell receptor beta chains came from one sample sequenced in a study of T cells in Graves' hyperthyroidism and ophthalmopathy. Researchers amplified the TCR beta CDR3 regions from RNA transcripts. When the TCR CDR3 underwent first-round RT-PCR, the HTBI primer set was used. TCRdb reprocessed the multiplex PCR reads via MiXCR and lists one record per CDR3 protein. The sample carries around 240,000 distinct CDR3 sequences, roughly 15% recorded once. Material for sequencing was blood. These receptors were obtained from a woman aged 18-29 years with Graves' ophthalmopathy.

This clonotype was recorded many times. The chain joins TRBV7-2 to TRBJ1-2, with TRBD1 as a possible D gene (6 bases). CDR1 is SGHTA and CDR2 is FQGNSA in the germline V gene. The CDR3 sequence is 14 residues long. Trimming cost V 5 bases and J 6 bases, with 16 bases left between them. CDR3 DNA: TGTGCCAGCAGCCGACTACAGGGCGCCGATGGCTACACCTTC. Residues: CASSRLQGADGYTF.

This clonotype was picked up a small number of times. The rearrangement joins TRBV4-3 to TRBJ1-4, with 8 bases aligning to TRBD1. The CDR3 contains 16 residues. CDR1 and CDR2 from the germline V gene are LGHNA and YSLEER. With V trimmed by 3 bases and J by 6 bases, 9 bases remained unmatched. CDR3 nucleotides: TGCGCCAGCAGCCAGAGGCCCCAGGGGGCAGATGAAAAACTGTTTTTT. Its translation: CASSQRPQGADEKLFF.

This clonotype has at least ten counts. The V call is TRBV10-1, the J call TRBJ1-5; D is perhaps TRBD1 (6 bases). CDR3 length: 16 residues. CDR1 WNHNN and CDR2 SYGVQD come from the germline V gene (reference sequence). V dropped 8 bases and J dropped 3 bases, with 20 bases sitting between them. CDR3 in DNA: TGCGCCAGCTATCACCGGGACACGAGGGTCAATCAGCCCCAGCATTTT. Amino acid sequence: CASYHRDTRVNQPQHF.

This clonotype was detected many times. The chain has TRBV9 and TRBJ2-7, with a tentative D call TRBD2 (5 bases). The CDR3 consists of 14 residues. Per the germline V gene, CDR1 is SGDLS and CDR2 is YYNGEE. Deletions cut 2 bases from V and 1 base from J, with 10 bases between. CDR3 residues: CASSVGGSSYEQYF. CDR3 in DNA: TGTGCCAGCAGCGTCGGCGGGTCTTCCTACGAGCAGTACTTC. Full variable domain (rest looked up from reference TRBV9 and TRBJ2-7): DSGVTQTPKHLITATGQRVTLRCSPRSGDLSVYWYQQSLDQGLQFLIQYYNGEERAKGNILERFSAQQFPDLHSELNLSSLELGDSALYFCASSVGGSSYEQYFGPGTRLTVT.

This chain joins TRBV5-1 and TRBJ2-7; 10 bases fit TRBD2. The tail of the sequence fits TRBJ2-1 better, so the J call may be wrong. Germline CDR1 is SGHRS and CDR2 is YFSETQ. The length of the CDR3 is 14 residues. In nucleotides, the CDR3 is TGCGCCAGCAGCTTGGGGACTAGCGGCTACGAGCAGTTCTTC. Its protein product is CASSLGTSGYEQFF.

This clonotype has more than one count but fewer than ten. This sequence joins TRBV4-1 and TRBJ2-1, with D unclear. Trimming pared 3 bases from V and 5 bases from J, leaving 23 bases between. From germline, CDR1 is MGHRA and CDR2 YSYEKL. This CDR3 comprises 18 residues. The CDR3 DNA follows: TGCGCCAGCAGCCAGCACCCCCACCTATTTGGGGAAAACAATGAGCAGTTCTTC. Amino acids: CASSQHPHLFGENNEQFF.

DNA of the CDR3: TGCGCCAGCAGCATCGGAGGCTCTGGAAACACCATATATTTT. It is translated as CASSIGGSGNTIYF. V gene TRBV5-1 combines with J gene TRBJ1-3; no reliable D call. Looked up from germline, CDR1 is SGHRS and CDR2 is YFSETQ. The CDR3 spans 14 residues. V lost 4 bases, J lost 0 bases, and 8 bases lay in between. Full variable domain (rest looked up from reference TRBV5-1 and TRBJ1-3): KAGVTQTPRYLIKTRGQQVTLSCSPISGHRSVSWYQQTPGQGLQFLFEYFSETQRNKGNFPGRFSGRQFSNSRSEMNVSTLELGDSALYLCASSIGGSGNTIYFGEGSWLTVV.

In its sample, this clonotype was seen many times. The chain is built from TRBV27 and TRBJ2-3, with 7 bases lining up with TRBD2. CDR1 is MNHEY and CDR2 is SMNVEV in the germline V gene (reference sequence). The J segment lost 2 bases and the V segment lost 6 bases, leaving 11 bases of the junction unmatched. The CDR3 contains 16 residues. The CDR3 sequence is CASSPTPSGPTDTQYF. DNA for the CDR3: TGTGCCAGCAGCCCTACCCCTAGCGGACCCACAGATACGCAGTATTTT.

The CDR3 DNA sequence: TGTGCCAGCACCCGGGGGACTCGGACCTACGAGCAGTACTTC. Its protein is CASTRGTRTYEQYF. This chain links TRBV28 with TRBJ2-7; TRBD2 is a possible D gene (6 bases). Trimming took 7 bases from V and 2 from J, leaving 15 bases between them. The CDR3 sequence is 14 residues long. Germline V CDR1 and CDR2: MDHEN, SYDVKM.

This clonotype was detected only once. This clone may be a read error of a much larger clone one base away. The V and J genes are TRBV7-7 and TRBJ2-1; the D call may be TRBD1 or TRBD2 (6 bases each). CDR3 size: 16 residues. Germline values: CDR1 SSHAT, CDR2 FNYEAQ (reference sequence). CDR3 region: CASSLGVGRRGNEQFF. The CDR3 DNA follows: TGTGCTAGCAGCTTAGGTGTCGGCAGGAGGGGGAATGAGCAGTTCTTC. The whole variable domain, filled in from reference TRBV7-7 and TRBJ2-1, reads GAGVSQSPRYKVTKRGQDVTLRCDPISSHATLYWYQQALGQGPEFLTYFNYEAQPDKSGLPSDRFSAERPEGSISTLTIQRTEQRDSAMYRCASSLGVGRRGNEQFFGPGTRLTVL.

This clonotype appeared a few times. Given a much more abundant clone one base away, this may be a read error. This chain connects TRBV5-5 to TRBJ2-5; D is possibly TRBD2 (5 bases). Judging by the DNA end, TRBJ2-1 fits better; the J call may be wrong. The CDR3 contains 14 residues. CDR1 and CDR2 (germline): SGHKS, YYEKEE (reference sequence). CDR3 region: CASSLASGRETQFF. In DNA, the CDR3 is TGTGCCAGCAGCTTGGCGTCGGGAAGGGAGACCCAGTTCTTC.

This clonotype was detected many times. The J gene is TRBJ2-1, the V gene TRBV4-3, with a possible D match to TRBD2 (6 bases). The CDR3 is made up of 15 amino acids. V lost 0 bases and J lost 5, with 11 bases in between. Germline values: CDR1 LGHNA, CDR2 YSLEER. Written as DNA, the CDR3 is TGCGCCAGCAGCCAAGAAAATCTAGCGCACAATGAGCAGTTCTTC. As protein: CASSQENLAHNEQFF.

CDR3 sequence: CATSLPSSYGYTF. The CDR3, as DNA: TGTGCCACCAGCCTACCCTCCAGCTATGGCTACACCTTC. This chain joins TRBV15 and TRBJ1-2; D is uncertain. The CDR3 runs 13 residues. CDR1 LNHNV and CDR2 YYDKDF come from the germline V gene (reference sequence). Trimming removed 5 bases from V and 4 bases from J, with 11 bases in between.

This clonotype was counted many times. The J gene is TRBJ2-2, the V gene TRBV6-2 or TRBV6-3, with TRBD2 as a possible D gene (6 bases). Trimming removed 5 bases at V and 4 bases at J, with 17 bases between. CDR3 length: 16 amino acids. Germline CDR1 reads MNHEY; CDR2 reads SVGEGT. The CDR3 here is CASSPRRGTFTGELFF. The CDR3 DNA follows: TGTGCCAGCAGTCCCCGTCGCGGGACCTTCACCGGGGAGCTGTTTTTT.

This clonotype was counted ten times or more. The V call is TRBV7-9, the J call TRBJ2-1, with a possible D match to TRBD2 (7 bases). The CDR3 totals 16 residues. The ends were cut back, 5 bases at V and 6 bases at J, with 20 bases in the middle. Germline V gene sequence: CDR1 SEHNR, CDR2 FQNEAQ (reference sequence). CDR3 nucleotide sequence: TGTGCCAGCAGCCCCTGGGGGGGAGGGGGACTCAATGAGCAGTTCTTC. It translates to CASSPWGGGGLNEQFF.

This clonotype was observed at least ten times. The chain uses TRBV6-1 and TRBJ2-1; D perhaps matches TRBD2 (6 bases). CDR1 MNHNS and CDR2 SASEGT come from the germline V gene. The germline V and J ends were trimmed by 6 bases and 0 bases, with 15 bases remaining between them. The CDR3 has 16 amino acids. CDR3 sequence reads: CASSPTGTYSYNEQFF. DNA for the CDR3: TGTGCCAGCAGCCCCACCGGGACTTACTCCTACAATGAGCAGTTCTTC.

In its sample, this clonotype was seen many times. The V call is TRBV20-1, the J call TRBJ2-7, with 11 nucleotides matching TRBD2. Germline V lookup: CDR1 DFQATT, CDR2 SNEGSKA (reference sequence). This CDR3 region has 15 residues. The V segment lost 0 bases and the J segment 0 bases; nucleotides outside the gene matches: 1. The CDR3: CSARETSGASYEQYF. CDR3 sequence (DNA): TGCAGTGCTAGAGAGACTAGCGGGGCCTCCTACGAGCAGTACTTC.

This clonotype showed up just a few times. Here the CDR3 reads CASSPGWEVTEAFF. Here the CDR3 DNA reads TGTGCCAGCAGCCCAGGGTGGGAGGTCACTGAAGCTTTCTTT. The gene calls are TRBV9 and TRBJ1-1; D is possibly TRBD1 (5 bases). Germline V gene lookup returns CDR1 SGDLS and CDR2 YYNGEE. Trimming stripped 4 bases from V and 4 bases from J, with 14 bases between. There are 14 residues in the CDR3.

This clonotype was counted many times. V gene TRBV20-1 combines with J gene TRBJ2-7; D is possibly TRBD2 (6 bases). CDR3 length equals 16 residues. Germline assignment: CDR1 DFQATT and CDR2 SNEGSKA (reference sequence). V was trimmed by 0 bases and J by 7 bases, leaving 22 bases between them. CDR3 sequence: CSARDGGAGPRREQYF. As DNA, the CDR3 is TGCAGTGCTAGAGACGGAGGGGCGGGGCCCCGACGGGAGCAGTACTTC.

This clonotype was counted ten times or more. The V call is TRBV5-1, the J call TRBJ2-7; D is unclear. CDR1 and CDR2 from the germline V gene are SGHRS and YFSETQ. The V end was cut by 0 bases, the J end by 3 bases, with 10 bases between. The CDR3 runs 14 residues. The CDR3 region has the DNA TGCGCCAGCAGCTTGGCCAACAGCCTCTACGAGCAGTACTTC. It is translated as CASSLANSLYEQYF.

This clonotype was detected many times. In DNA form, the CDR3 reads TGTGCCAGCAGTTATCCGGGACAGGGTAAAGAGACCCAGTACTTC. Translation gives CASSYPGQGKETQYF. The rearrangement links TRBV6-1 to TRBJ2-5; 9 bases are a match to TRBD1. This CDR3 has 15 residues. CDR1 and CDR2 from the germline V gene are MNHNS and SASEGT. J lost 3 bases, V lost 5 bases, and 7 bases had no gene match.

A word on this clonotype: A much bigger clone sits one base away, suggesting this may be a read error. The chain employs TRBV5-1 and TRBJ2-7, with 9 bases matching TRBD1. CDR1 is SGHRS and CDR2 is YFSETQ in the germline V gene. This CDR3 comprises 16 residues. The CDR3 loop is CVSSLARDRVAYEQYF. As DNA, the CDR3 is TGCGTCAGCAGCTTGGCCCGGGACAGGGTGGCCTACGAGCAGTACTTC.

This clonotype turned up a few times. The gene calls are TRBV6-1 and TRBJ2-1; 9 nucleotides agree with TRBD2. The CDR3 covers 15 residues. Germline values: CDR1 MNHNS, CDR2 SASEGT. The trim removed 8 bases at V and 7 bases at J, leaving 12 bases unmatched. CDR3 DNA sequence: TGTGCCAGCGGGGGATTCGGGACTAGCAAAAATGAGCAGTTCTTC. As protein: CASGGFGTSKNEQFF.

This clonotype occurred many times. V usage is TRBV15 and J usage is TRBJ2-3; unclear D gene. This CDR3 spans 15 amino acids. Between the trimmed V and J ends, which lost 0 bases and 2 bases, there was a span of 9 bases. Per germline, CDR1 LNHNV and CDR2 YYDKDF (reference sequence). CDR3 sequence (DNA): TGTGCCACCAGCAGAGATCGGTCAGCCACAGATACGCAGTATTTT. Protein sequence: CATSRDRSATDTQYF.

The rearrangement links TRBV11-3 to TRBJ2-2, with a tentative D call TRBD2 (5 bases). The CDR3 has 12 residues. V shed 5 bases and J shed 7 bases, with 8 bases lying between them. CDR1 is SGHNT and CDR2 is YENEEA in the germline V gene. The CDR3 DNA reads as TGTGCCAGCAGCCCCGGGGACGGGGAGCTGTTTTTT. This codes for CASSPGDGELFF.

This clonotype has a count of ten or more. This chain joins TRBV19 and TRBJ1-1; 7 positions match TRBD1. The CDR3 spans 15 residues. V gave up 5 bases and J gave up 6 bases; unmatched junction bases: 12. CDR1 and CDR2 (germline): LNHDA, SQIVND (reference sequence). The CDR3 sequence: CASSGQTGWSSEAFF. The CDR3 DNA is TGTGCCAGTAGTGGACAGACAGGGTGGTCGTCTGAAGCTTTCTTT. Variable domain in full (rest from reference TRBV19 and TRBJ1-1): DGGITQSPKYLFRKEGQNVTLSCEQNLNHDAMYWYRQDPGQGLRLIYYSQIVNDFQKGDIAEGYSVSREKKESFPLTVTSAQKNPTAFYLCASSGQTGWSSEAFFGQGTRLTVV.

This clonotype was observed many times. CDR3 coding DNA: TGTGCCAGCAGCTCGACAGACGCTGGCACTGAAGCTTTCTTT. Translated: CASSSTDAGTEAFF. The gene calls are TRBV12-3 or TRBV12-4 and TRBJ1-1; D perhaps matches TRBD1 (5 bases). The V gene lost 6 bases and the J gene lost 4 bases, with 15 bases spanning the gap. There are 14 residues in the CDR3.

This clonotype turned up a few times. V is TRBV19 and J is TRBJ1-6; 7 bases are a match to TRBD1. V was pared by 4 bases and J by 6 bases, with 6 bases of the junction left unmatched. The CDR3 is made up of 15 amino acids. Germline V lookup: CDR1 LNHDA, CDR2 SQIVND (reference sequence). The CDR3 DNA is TGTGCCAGTAGTACATCCGGGACAGCTAATTCACCCCTCCACTTT. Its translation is CASSTSGTANSPLHF.

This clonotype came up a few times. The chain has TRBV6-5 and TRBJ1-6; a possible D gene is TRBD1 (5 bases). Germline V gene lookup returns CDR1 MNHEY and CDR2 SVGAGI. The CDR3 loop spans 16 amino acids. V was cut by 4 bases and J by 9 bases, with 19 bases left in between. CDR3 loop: CASSSPGTDDGSPLHF. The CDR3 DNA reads TGTGCCAGCAGTTCGCCCGGGACGGATGACGGTTCACCCCTCCACTTT.